The subject of this entry is one T cell receptor (beta chain). It has no known antigen specificity. Per-nucleotide qualities are absent, and no much larger clonotype sits a single base away. The data belong to a study of T cell clones after liver transplantation (dated by TCRdb to between 2018 and 2021). A note on the overall study: Samples were obtained from ITN030ST, a randomized trial in which withdrawal of immunosuppression was attempted within 2 years of liver transplantation. To count as tolerant, a recipient had to stay completely off immunosuppression for at least one year without liver enzymes climbing beyond twice the upper limit of normal. The subjects received no induction therapy and were kept on standard immunosuppression until randomization at 12-24 months post-transplant. As an antigen-independent comparator for the donor-reactive sequences, third party-reactive TCRbeta sequences from pre-transplant MLRs were identified as well. Three of the eight recipients were HCV-positive; the others were transplanted for non-autoimmune, non-viral indications. Blood samples were collected pre-transplant, pre-randomization before withdrawal, and post-randomization after either full withdrawal or failed withdrawal. A cohort of 8 liver transplant recipients was studied, of whom 3 were classified as tolerant and 5 as non-tolerant. Donor-reactive T cell clones were identified by TCRbeta sequencing after a pre-transplant mixed lymphocyte reaction and then tracked in post-transplant blood. General findings and caveats noted by the study authors: Low numbers of available donor cells limited the measurable donor-reactive repertoire in two subjects. Donor-reactive sequences decreased more than third party-reactive sequences, which suggests partial antigen-specific deletion that was not related to withdrawal success. The conclusions were preliminary, being limited by small, heterogeneous patient numbers and by non-standardized post-transplant time points. A significant post-transplant decrease in circulating donor-reactive CD4 TCRbeta sequences was observed in most of the 8 subjects, irrespective of tolerance or HCV status. Because allograft tissue specimens were not available, migration of donor-reactive T cells into the graft, rather than deletion, may have occurred. Once repertoire turnover was taken into account, donor-reactive detection showed a significant reduction for CD4 in 7 of 8 subjects and for CD8 in 8 of 8.

High-throughput TCRbeta CDR3 sequencing of frozen genomic DNA was performed by immunoSEQ, including PCR amplification, mapping, bias correction and internal controls. Regarding the original processing steps: Productive rearrangements were retained, and unique TCRbeta sequences were defined by the CDR3 nucleotide sequence together with the V and J gene. Donor-reactive sequences required at least 5-fold expansion in CFSE-low cells versus unstimulated pre-transplant cells and at least 0.01% frequency. Per-subject minimum frequency thresholds, based on the lowest-template unstimulated sample, ensured at least 90% detection power. Jensen-Shannon divergence between the top 1000 TCRbeta sequences post-transplant and pre-transplant was used to measure repertoire turnover. Changes in detection of donor-reactive sequences were tested with two-sided Fisher's exact tests. Entries here come from immuneACCESS through TCRdb and include only in-frame sequences with V and J called. Some clones fail to appear in such tables; in the studies checked, an unresolved V gene covers under half of the shortfall, and the cause of the remainder is unknown. The V and J calls and clone size are taken from that table; D and trimming were inferred from the DNA. The sample has around 97,000 clones on record, about 86% of them singletons. Approximately 3% of the sample goes to the ten largest clones.

V is pared back by 1 base and J by 6 bases, with 22 bases lying between the germline termini. From cysteine to phenylalanine, the CDR3 is 18 amino acids long. The sequence is cut down to CDR3 DNA, 54 bases in frame from base 1. Based on the germline V gene, the CDR1 and CDR2 sequences are KGHSH and LQKENI. Thawed unstimulated PBMCs were stained for CD3, CD4 and CD8 and FACS-sorted into CD3+CD4+ and CD3+CD8+ populations. All 8 studied subjects were randomized to immunosuppression withdrawal. Genomic DNA was isolated with the Qiagen DNeasy Blood and Tissue Kit. The clonotype originates from a human patient who received a liver transplant. After a transplant, certain T cells may trace back to the graft donor. The chain was built from TRBV18 and TRBJ2-1, with TRBD2 as a weak D call on 5 bases. Sequencing was performed on CD4+ T cells from blood, taken approximately 45 months after liver transplant. The CDR3 here reads CASSPQLVGANAGNEQFF. Here is the DNA: TGTGCCAGCTCACCACAGCTAGTAGGCGCCAACGCGGGCAATGAGCAGTTCTTC.